Presented here are 19 T cell receptor beta chains from one specimen sequenced in a study of T cell repertoires in cytomegalovirus infection. TCRdb analysed the reads with MiXCR anew, one entry per CDR3 protein. The sample contains about 440,000 distinct CDR3 sequences, approximately 30% of which appear only once. The sequenced sample was PBMCs. All receptors come from a human donor in good health (CMV status not recorded). Some clones in this sample may be carry-over from other donors' samples.

This clonotype was counted a few times. This sequence joins TRBV7-9 and TRBJ1-3; no firm D call. The CDR3 sequence is 15 residues long. Germline V lookup: CDR1 SEHNR, CDR2 FQNEAQ (reference sequence). V was pared by 5 bases and J by 0 bases, with 11 bases between. CDR3 DNA sequence: TGTGCCAGCAGCCACGGACGGAACTCTGGAAACACCATATATTTT. Translated, it gives CASSHGRNSGNTIYF.

At least ten counts were recorded for this clonotype. The chain links TRBV14 to TRBJ1-3; D possibly corresponds to TRBD1 (5 bases). The V gene lost 2 bases and the J gene lost 3 bases, with 17 bases spanning the gap. Germline-derived CDR1 and CDR2 are SGHDN and FVKESK. The CDR3 totals 17 residues. This chain's CDR3 is CASSQTSLGGYGNTIYF. CDR3 bases: TGTGCCAGCAGCCAAACTTCCCTCGGGGGGTATGGAAACACCATATATTTT. Full variable domain (rest looked up from reference TRBV14 and TRBJ1-3): EAGVTQFPSHSVIEKGQTVTLRCDPISGHDNLYWYRRVMGKEIKFLLHFVKESKQDESGMPNNRFLAERTGGTYSTLKVQPAELEDSGVYFCASSQTSLGGYGNTIYFGEGSWLTVV.

This clonotype appeared a single time. The genes are TRBV5-4 and TRBJ2-7; the D is unclear. Germline-derived CDR1 and CDR2 are SGHNT and YYREEE (reference sequence). CDR3 length equals 14 residues. The V and J ends lost 1 base and 0 bases respectively, with 8 bases between them. CDR3 amino acids: CASSLWRNSYEQYF. The CDR3 coding sequence is TGTGCCAGCAGCTTGTGGCGCAACTCCTACGAGCAGTACTTC.

This clonotype came up a few times. The chain combines TRBV14 with TRBJ2-3; 9 bases line up with TRBD2. V lost 2 bases, J lost 2 bases, and 14 bases stayed unmatched. Germline V lookup: CDR1 SGHDN, CDR2 FVKESK. The CDR3 runs to 19 residues. The chain's CDR3 is CASSQTIAGDVYNTDTQYF. The CDR3 nucleotides are TGTGCCAGCAGCCAAACAATAGCGGGGGACGTATATAACACAGATACGCAGTATTTT.

The table lists this clonotype with many counts. The chain is built from TRBV7-2 and TRBJ2-5; 8 nucleotides agree with TRBD1. Germline V gene sequence: CDR1 SGHTA, CDR2 FQGNSA. This CDR3 has 15 amino acids. Losses at the gene ends were 5 bases for V and 1 base for J; bases not matched to a gene: 6. The CDR3 is CASSARQGPQETQYF. CDR3 DNA: TGTGCCAGCAGCGCCAGACAGGGGCCCCAAGAGACCCAGTACTTC.

The chain carries TRBV3-1 and TRBJ2-7, with TRBD1 matching over 9 bases. J gave up 5 bases and V 1 base, and 6 bases lay outside the gene matches. This CDR3 has 15 residues. Germline V lookup: CDR1 LGHDT, CDR2 YNNKEL (reference sequence). CDR3: CASSQVSGQGNEQYF. Here the CDR3 DNA reads TGTGCCAGCAGCCAAGTGTCGGGACAGGGCAACGAGCAGTACTTC.

Here the CDR3 reads CASSPTGDYNEQFF. The CDR3 nucleotides read TGTGCCAGCAGCCCGACGGGGGACTACAATGAGCAGTTCTTC. This chain uses TRBV5-6 with TRBJ2-1; D possibly corresponds to TRBD2 (6 bases). The V gene's germline CDR1 is SGHDT and CDR2 YYEEEE. V shed 4 bases and J shed 3 bases, with 11 bases lying between them. This CDR3 comprises 14 residues.

This CDR3 is CASSLTGRIGNQPQHF. As DNA, the CDR3 is TGTGCCAGCAGTTTGACAGGGAGGATTGGCAATCAGCCCCAGCATTTT. The gene calls are TRBV28 and TRBJ1-5; TRBD1 agrees at 7 bases. The CDR3 extends over 16 amino acids. Germline assignment: CDR1 MDHEN and CDR2 SYDVKM. The J segment lost 2 bases and the V segment lost 3 bases, leaving 7 bases of the junction unmatched.

There are many counts of this clonotype. V gene TRBV6-1 combines with J gene TRBJ2-1, with TRBD1 identical over 12 bases. Germline CDR1 MNHNS, CDR2 SASEGT. V dropped 7 bases and J dropped 8; count of bases not matched to a gene: 9. This CDR3 is built from 15 residues. Here the CDR3 reads CASNDGTGGEDEQFF. As DNA, the CDR3 is TGTGCCAGCAACGATGGGACAGGGGGCGAGGATGAGCAGTTCTTC.

The rearrangement links TRBV19 to TRBJ2-1, with 9 bases fitting TRBD2. The germline V gene encodes CDR1 LNHDA and CDR2 SQIVND (reference sequence). This CDR3 region has 16 residues. V gave up 3 bases and J gave up 0 bases; unmatched junction bases: 3. This CDR3 reads CASSIGTSSSYNEQFF. In DNA form, the CDR3 reads TGTGCCAGTAGTATTGGGACTAGCTCCTCCTACAATGAGCAGTTCTTC.

This clonotype was seen repeatedly, ten times or more. The V gene is TRBV12-3 or TRBV12-4, the J gene TRBJ2-7; 8 bases are shared with TRBD1. The length of the CDR3 is 15 residues. V shed 6 bases and J 1 base; nucleotides not matched to a gene: 8. CDR3 sequence (DNA): TGTGCCAGCAGCGAACCAGGGGGCCAGTCCTACGAGCAGTACTTC. Protein: CASSEPGGQSYEQYF.

Regarding this clonotype: No conserved phenylalanine or tryptophan ends this CDR3, so it is likely a read error. The chain carries TRBV19 and TRBJ2-3; D is perhaps TRBD1 or TRBD2 (6 bases each). CDR1 is LNHDA, CDR2 SQIVND, per germline (reference sequence). CDR3 size: 16 residues. V was trimmed by 6 bases and J by 2 bases, leaving 18 bases between them. As DNA, the CDR3 is TGTGCCAGTAGCCGGGAGAGGGGGGCCTTCACAGATACGCAGTATTTG. Protein sequence: CASSRERGAFTDTQYL.

This clonotype was seen a handful of times. The CDR3 is CASSYRSEGGDTEAFF. The CDR3 nucleotides read TGTGCCAGCAGTTACCGGTCGGAAGGTGGGGACACTGAAGCTTTCTTT. This chain connects TRBV6-2 or TRBV6-3 to TRBJ1-1; D is unclear. Trimming shortened V by 2 bases and J by 3 bases, and 16 bases separated the two germline ends. The CDR3 runs to 16 residues. Germline values: CDR1 MNHEY, CDR2 SVGEGT.

The J gene is TRBJ2-3, the V gene TRBV6-5; D unresolved. V was shortened by 5 bases and J by 5 bases, with 11 bases between the two germline ends. The CDR3 spans 13 residues. Germline assignment: CDR1 MNHEY and CDR2 SVGAGI. CDR3 protein: CASSADGGDTQYF. The CDR3, as DNA: TGTGCCAGCAGTGCGGACGGCGGAGATACGCAGTATTTT.

On this clonotype itself: Germline and junction disagree at one end, which may indicate a read error. The chain uses TRBV7-2 and TRBJ2-3; the D is unclear. This CDR3 contains 15 residues. Germline CDR1 and CDR2: SGHTA and FQGNSA. CDR3 DNA: TGTGCCAGCAGCTTAGCGCCAGGTGTAGCAGATACGCAGTCTTTT. Translating it yields CASSLAPGVADTQSF.

With regard to this clonotype: Given a much more abundant clone one base away, this may be a read error. This chain links TRBV7-2 with TRBJ2-2, with D unresolved. The CDR3 contains 12 residues. Germline V lookup: CDR1 SGHTA, CDR2 FQGNSA. CDR3: CASSSNTRELFF. CDR3 coding DNA: TGTGCCAGCAGCTCGAACACCAGGGAGCTGTTTTTT.

On this clonotype itself: Since a much larger clone is just one base distant, this may be a read error. The chain links TRBV5-6 to TRBJ1-1; D is uncertain. The germline V gene has CDR1 SGHDT and CDR2 YYEEEE. CDR3 length: 14 residues. The CDR3 DNA reads as TGTGCCCGCAGCTTGTGGCCGAGAGACACTGAAGCTTTCTTT. This translates into CARSLWPRDTEAFF.

This clonotype was seen more than once but under ten times. The genes are TRBV12-3 or TRBV12-4 and TRBJ2-1; 11 nucleotides match TRBD2. J was trimmed by 7 bases and V by 6 bases; bases with no gene match: 5. This CDR3 spans 14 amino acids. The CDR3 DNA reads as TGTGCCAGCAGAACTAGCGGGGGCGGGAATGAGCAGTTCTTC. It yields the protein CASRTSGGGNEQFF.

The sample holds many counts of this clonotype. The chain joins TRBV6-1 to TRBJ2-7; tentatively, D is TRBD2 (6 bases). The CDR3 runs 12 residues. Germline lookup yields CDR1 MNHNS and CDR2 SASEGT. V shed 3 bases and J shed 6 bases, with 9 bases lying between them. The CDR3 DNA reads TGTGCCAGCAGTGACCTGGGGGGCGAGCAGTACTTC. The encoded protein is CASSDLGGEQYF.